This TCR beta chain emerged from a study of siplizumab effects on memory and regulatory T cells. Study findings and constraints: Confirmation that proliferating Tregs from siplizumab cultures had suppressive function was not obtained. Just a small share of alloreactive clones was traced back to unstimulated subsets. Naive T cells looked more diverse than memory cells, and they looked like major contributors to the alloresponse.

Looked up from germline, CDR1 is WSHSY and CDR2 is SAAADI. Trimming stripped 3 bases from V and 6 bases from J, with 8 bases between. This CDR3 is built from 12 residues. As regards this clone: What it binds is unknown.

TCRdb's table, derived via immunoSEQ multiplex PCR, lists solely in-frame clones and lacks some. The sample includes approximately 94,000 clones, 91% of them seen just once. This chain joins TRBV10-2 and TRBJ1-2; possible D gene TRBD1, 5 bases. This clonotype was sampled from a human donor in good health. Sequencing was performed on CD4+ T cells sorted from blood. In DNA, the CDR3 is TGCGCCAGCAGTGATAGGGGAAATGGCTACACCTTC. This encodes CASSDRGNGYTF.